This entry lists 28 T cell receptor beta chains sequenced from one sample in a study of T cell repertoires in cytomegalovirus infection. TCRdb reanalysed the reads using MiXCR and keeps one entry per CDR3 protein. This sample carries hundreds of thousands of distinct CDR3 sequences, 8% to 10% of them seen once, and the ten largest clones take less than 3%. Sample: PBMCs. The receptors derive from a human donor in good health (CMV status not recorded). Some clones in this sample may be carry-over from other donors' samples.

Many counts were recorded for this clonotype. This chain connects TRBV20-1 to TRBJ2-5; TRBD2 matches 10 bases. CDR1 is DFQATT, CDR2 SNEGSKA, per germline (reference sequence). V lost 1 base to trimming and J lost 4 bases; unmatched junction nucleotides: 12. There are 17 residues in the CDR3. The CDR3 nucleotides read TGCAGTGCTAGAGCGAGTAGCGGGGGGAAGGGGGCAGAGACCCAGTACTTC. It encodes CSARASSGGKGAETQYF.

In its sample, this clonotype was seen many times. The rearrangement uses TRBV10-3 and TRBJ2-7, with no clear D. Germline lookup yields CDR1 ENHRY and CDR2 SYGVKD. The V end was cut by 6 bases, the J end by 0 bases, with 12 bases between. This CDR3 is built from 14 residues. In DNA, the CDR3 is TGTGCCATCAGCGACCCCCCGGGCTCCTACGAGCAGTACGTC. It translates to CAISDPPGSYEQYV.

This clonotype was counted at least ten times. This chain joins TRBV2 and TRBJ2-7, with a tentative D call TRBD2 (5 bases). The CDR3 totals 12 residues. With 7 bases removed from V and 6 bases from J, the gap between germline ends came to 13 bases. Germline V gene lookup returns CDR1 SNHLY and CDR2 FYNNEI. As DNA, the CDR3 is TGTGCCAGCATGAGGGTGGTAGGCGAGCAGTACTTC. Its translation: CASMRVVGEQYF.

This clonotype was recorded many times. The chain recombines TRBV20-1 with TRBJ1-5; unclear D gene. V was shortened by 1 base and J by 1 base, with 5 bases between the two germline ends. The CDR3 contains 13 residues. CDR1 and CDR2 (germline): DFQATT, SNEGSKA (reference sequence). CDR3 region: CSARVESNQPQHF. The CDR3 nucleotides are TGCAGTGCTAGAGTGGAGAGCAATCAGCCCCAGCATTTT.

In this sample, this clonotype turned up many times. The chain recombines TRBV29-1 with TRBJ2-5, with 7 bases identical to TRBD2. Germline loops: CDR1 SQVTM, CDR2 ANQGSEA. There are 11 residues in the CDR3. Trimming cost V 7 bases and J 3 bases; bases outside gene matches: 2. This chain's CDR3 is CSAAGEETQYF. CDR3 nucleotide sequence: TGCAGCGCTGCGGGGGAAGAGACCCAGTACTTC.

Many counts were recorded for this clonotype. The V and J genes are TRBV11-2 and TRBJ2-1, with no clear D. The V end lost 7 bases, the J end lost 5 bases, and 9 bases lay between the germline ends. Per germline, CDR1 SGHAT and CDR2 FQNNGV. The CDR3 is 12 residues long. The chain's CDR3 is CASTIHHNEQFF. CDR3 DNA: TGTGCCAGCACCATTCATCACAATGAGCAGTTCTTC.

This clonotype came up many times. The chain joins TRBV7-2 to TRBJ1-1; a possible D gene is TRBD1 (5 bases). Between the trimmed V and J ends, which lost 4 bases and 6 bases, there was a span of 15 bases. The CDR3 extends over 14 amino acids. Germline CDR1 is SGHTA and CDR2 is FQGNSA. Written as DNA, the CDR3 is TGTGCCAGCAGCTCGGGACGGATGGGCGCTGAAGCTTTCTTT. Amino acids: CASSSGRMGAEAFF.

In this sample, this clonotype turned up many times. CDR3 nucleotides: TGTGCCAGCAGCCCGCCAAGGACAGGGGGCTACACCGGGGAGCTGTTTTTT. Protein: CASSPPRTGGYTGELFF. V is TRBV7-8 and J is TRBJ2-2; 11 bases map to TRBD1. The CDR3 covers 17 residues. J was trimmed by 3 bases and V by 5 bases; bases with no gene match: 8. Germline V lookup: CDR1 SGHVS, CDR2 FQNEAQ.

This sequence joins TRBV12-3 or TRBV12-4 and TRBJ1-5, with a possible D match to TRBD1 (5 bases). V was cut by 4 bases and J by 8 bases, with 15 bases left in between. This CDR3 spans 14 amino acids. The CDR3 region has the DNA TGTGCCAGCAGTTGGGGACGGTCGGGGGAGCCCCAGCATTTT. Protein product: CASSWGRSGEPQHF.

CDR3 coding DNA: TGTGCCAGCAAGGAGACTTTTCTTTACGAGCAGTACGTC. This sequence encodes CASKETFLYEQYV. The chain is built from TRBV2 and TRBJ2-7; D not certain. CDR1 is SNHLY, CDR2 FYNNEI, per germline. The CDR3 is 13 amino acids. V was trimmed by 7 bases and J by 4 bases, leaving 14 bases between them.

This clonotype was recorded many times. This sequence joins TRBV7-9 and TRBJ2-1, with D unclear. This CDR3 comprises 15 residues. Germline values: CDR1 SEHNR, CDR2 FQNEAQ (reference sequence). The V end lost 5 bases, the J end lost 5 bases, and 16 bases lay between the germline ends. Here the CDR3 DNA reads TGTGCCAGCAGCCCAGCCGGCAGGTCTCACAATGAGCAGTTCTTC. This gives the protein CASSPAGRSHNEQFF.

This clonotype was found many times. The rearrangement links TRBV28 to TRBJ2-3; 7 nucleotides agree with TRBD1. Germline V CDR1 and CDR2: MDHEN, SYDVKM. CDR3 length: 15 residues. V shed 4 bases and J 2 bases; nucleotides not matched to a gene: 6. CDR3 sequence (DNA): TGTGCCAGCAGTTCCCCGACAGGGCTCACAGATACGCAGTATTTT. Translated, it gives CASSSPTGLTDTQYF.

This clonotype was observed a handful of times. V and J are TRBV5-1 and TRBJ2-1, with D possibly matching TRBD2 (6 bases). There are 14 residues in the CDR3. The germline CDR1 and CDR2 sequences are SGHRS and YFSETQ. The V end was cut by 5 bases, the J end by 5 bases, with 14 bases between. The CDR3 coding sequence is TGCGCCAGCAGAGGGGTAGCGGAAGACAATGAGCAGTTCTTC. This encodes CASRGVAEDNEQFF.

The rearrangement uses TRBV4-2 and TRBJ1-2; no clear D. The CDR3 sequence is 16 residues long. The germline V gene has CDR1 LGHNA and CDR2 YNFKEQ. Trimming stripped 0 bases from V and 4 bases from J, with 15 bases between. The CDR3 sequence: CASSQDFTKPFYGYTF. In nucleotides, the CDR3 is TGTGCCAGCAGCCAAGATTTTACGAAGCCCTTCTATGGCTACACCTTC.

This clonotype was picked up many times. The J gene is TRBJ2-2, the V gene TRBV7-6; D call uncertain. The CDR3 contains 15 residues. Trimming took 5 bases from V and 0 from J, leaving 10 bases between them. The germline gives CDR1 SGHVS, CDR2 FNYEAQ. CDR3 DNA sequence: TGTGCCAGCAGCCCTGGACGGACGAACACCGGGGAGCTGTTTTTT. It specifies CASSPGRTNTGELFF.

This clonotype was counted many times. The V call is TRBV7-6, the J call TRBJ2-1; possibly TRBD2 for D (6 bases). The CDR3 spans 16 residues. Trimming removed 6 bases at V and 6 bases at J, with 21 bases between. Looked up from germline, CDR1 is SGHVS and CDR2 is FNYEAQ. CDR3 amino acids: CASSAPRRGMVNEQFF. The CDR3 region has the DNA TGTGCCAGCAGTGCCCCTAGGAGGGGAATGGTCAATGAGCAGTTCTTC.

This clonotype has ten or more counts. The V gene is TRBV7-9, the J gene TRBJ1-2; perhaps TRBD1 as D (5 bases). This CDR3 is 13 amino acids long. CDR1 and CDR2 (germline): SEHNR, FQNEAQ (reference sequence). V lost 0 bases, J lost 8 bases, and 10 bases lay in between. The CDR3 is CASSLAAGGGYTF. The DNA of the CDR3 is TGTGCCAGCAGCTTAGCCGCTGGGGGAGGCTACACCTTC.

In its sample, this clonotype was seen many times. V is TRBV6-2 or TRBV6-3 and J is TRBJ2-1, with 9 bases matching TRBD2. Per germline, CDR1 MNHEY and CDR2 SVGEGT. The J segment lost 8 bases and the V segment lost 6 bases, leaving 8 bases of the junction unmatched. The CDR3 sequence is 14 residues long. CDR3 DNA: TGTGCCAGCAGGAGTGGCGGGGGGGCCCATGAGCAGTTCTTC. Translation: CASRSGGGAHEQFF.

In its sample, this clonotype was seen many times. This chain connects TRBV10-3 to TRBJ2-1; D is uncertain. This CDR3 comprises 11 residues. Trimming removed 3 bases at V and 8 bases at J, with 5 bases between. Germline CDR1 reads ENHRY; CDR2 reads SYGVKD. The CDR3 DNA sequence: TGTGCCATCAGTGAAGAGTATGAGCAGTTCTTC. Protein product: CAISEEYEQFF.

This clonotype has ten or more counts. V usage is TRBV5-1 and J usage is TRBJ1-1; the D is unclear. Germline assignment: CDR1 SGHRS and CDR2 YFSETQ. Trimming cost V 1 base and J 2 bases, with 9 bases left between them. CDR3 length equals 14 residues. CDR3 nucleotide sequence: TGCGCCAGCAGCTTGTCGCCGGATAACACTGAAGCTTTCTTT. Protein product: CASSLSPDNTEAFF.

The sample holds many counts of this clonotype. The chain recombines TRBV28 with TRBJ1-1; D is possibly TRBD1 (5 bases). The CDR3 consists of 14 residues. Germline-derived CDR1 and CDR2 are MDHEN and SYDVKM. V was shortened by 7 bases and J by 6 bases, with 18 bases between the two germline ends. In DNA form, the CDR3 reads TGTGCCAGCACTTTCCTCGGGGGGAGGCCTGAAGCTTTCTTT. Its translation: CASTFLGGRPEAFF. Filled out from reference TRBV28 and TRBJ1-1, the complete variable domain reads DVKVTQSSRYLVKRTGEKVFLECVQDMDHENMFWYRQDPGLGLRLIYFSYDVKMKEKGDIPEGYSVSREKKERFSLILESASTNQTSMYLCASTFLGGRPEAFFGQGTRLTVV.

This clonotype was found a few times. The rearrangement links TRBV24-1 to TRBJ2-4, with D maybe TRBD1 (5 bases). V was cut by 4 bases and J by 6 bases, with 9 bases left in between. CDR1 is KGHDR, CDR2 SFDVKD, per germline. The CDR3 length is 13 residues. CDR3 amino acids: CATSEPDTNIQYF. The CDR3 DNA reads as TGTGCCACCAGTGAACCGGACACAAACATTCAGTACTTC.

This clonotype was found many times. The CDR3 DNA follows: TGCAGCGTCCGGGGGGCCGAAACCCTCTCCTACAATGAGCAGTTCTTC. Translated: CSVRGAETLSYNEQFF. V gene TRBV29-1 combines with J gene TRBJ2-1; D is perhaps TRBD2 (7 bases). Germline V gene data show CDR1 as SQVTM and CDR2 as ANQGSEA. Trimming shortened V by 6 bases and J by 0 bases, and 18 bases separated the two germline ends. The CDR3 covers 16 residues.

This clonotype has ten or more counts. The chain combines TRBV7-2 with TRBJ2-1, with a weak D call TRBD2 (6 bases). This CDR3 region has 13 residues. Trimming took off 0 bases at V and 12 bases at J, with 12 bases between the two ends. CDR1 and CDR2 from the germline V gene are SGHTA and FQGNSA. CDR3 coding DNA: TGTGCCAGCAGCTTAGCGTCGGGGGAAGGGCAGTTCTTC. It codes for CASSLASGEGQFF.

This clonotype was seen repeatedly, ten times or more. J is TRBJ1-5 and V is TRBV29-1; 9 positions match TRBD1. The CDR3 runs 17 residues. In germline, CDR1 is SQVTM, CDR2 ANQGSEA. V shed 6 bases, J shed 0 bases, and the junction held 12 bases outside the gene matches. The DNA for the CDR3 is TGCAGCGTATCACAGGGGGCTCAATGGAATAGCAATCAGCCCCAGCATTTT. This translates into CSVSQGAQWNSNQPQHF.

The rearrangement links TRBV6-5 to TRBJ2-7; D perhaps matches TRBD2 (7 bases). Germline values: CDR1 MNHEY, CDR2 SVGAGI. V lost 3 bases and J lost 7, with 16 bases in between. The CDR3 sequence is 14 residues long. CDR3: CASSYRGGAEEQYV. CDR3 DNA sequence: TGTGCCAGCAGTTATCGTGGGGGGGCAGAGGAGCAGTACGTC.

Ten or more counts support this clonotype. This chain joins TRBV5-1 and TRBJ1-2, with D possibly being TRBD1 (5 bases). Germline CDR1 and CDR2: SGHRS and YFSETQ. V was clipped by 4 bases and J by 4 bases, with 17 bases between them. The CDR3 is made up of 15 amino acids. The chain's CDR3 is CASSVSGDRAYGYTF. In nucleotides, the CDR3 is TGCGCCAGCAGCGTCTCGGGAGACAGAGCCTATGGCTACACCTTC.

This clonotype was seen only a few times. The chain links TRBV5-4 to TRBJ2-4, with D perhaps TRBD1 (5 bases). The CDR3 spans 15 residues. Germline V gene lookup returns CDR1 SGHNT and CDR2 YYREEE (reference sequence). Trimming pared 4 bases from V and 0 bases from J, leaving 11 bases between. The CDR3 is CASSQGVSAKNIQYF. CDR3 nucleotides: TGTGCCAGCAGCCAAGGGGTCTCAGCCAAAAACATTCAGTACTTC.